This T cell receptor beta chain was profiled in a study of tumor-infiltrating lymphocytes in localized non-small cell lung cancer. Overall study: The cohort mixed smokers and never-smokers, several histologies, and some post-neoadjuvant-chemotherapy samples.

Germline CDR1 SNHLY, CDR2 FYNNEI. The V gene lost 5 bases and the J gene lost 1 base, with 14 bases spanning the gap. The CDR3 runs 15 residues. This clone was seen once. The data were produced by immunoSEQ multiplex PCR, yet TCRdb's version contains in-frame clones alone and is incomplete. The sample has 17,000 or so clones; over 75% are singletons. Sequences were obtained from lung tumor tissue. This receptor was identified in a human donor with non-small cell lung cancer. The chain has TRBV2 and TRBJ1-2, with D perhaps matching TRBD1 (5 bases). The CDR3 DNA is TGTGCCAGCAGTTTAGCCGACAGCCTTAACTATGGCTACACCTTC. Its protein is CASSLADSLNYGYTF.